This TCR beta chain was recorded in a study of blood T cell repertoires in COVID-19. The data were produced by immunoSEQ multiplex PCR, yet TCRdb's version contains in-frame clones alone and is incomplete. The data contain roughly 280,000 clones, roughly 85% of them seen just once; the ten biggest clones take up 9.5% to 12%. V was clipped by 6 bases and J by 7 bases, with 19 bases between them. Germline V CDR1 and CDR2: MNHEY, SVGAGI. This CDR3 has 15 amino acids. The receptor's source is a woman aged 65 to 85 with acute or convalescent COVID-19. This chain links TRBV6-5 with TRBJ1-5, with a weak D call TRBD1 (5 bases). The source material was peripheral blood. The CDR3 reads CASSPSGGDWQPQHF. CDR3 nucleotide sequence: TGTGCCAGCAGCCCCTCGGGGGGGGATTGGCAGCCCCAGCATTTT.